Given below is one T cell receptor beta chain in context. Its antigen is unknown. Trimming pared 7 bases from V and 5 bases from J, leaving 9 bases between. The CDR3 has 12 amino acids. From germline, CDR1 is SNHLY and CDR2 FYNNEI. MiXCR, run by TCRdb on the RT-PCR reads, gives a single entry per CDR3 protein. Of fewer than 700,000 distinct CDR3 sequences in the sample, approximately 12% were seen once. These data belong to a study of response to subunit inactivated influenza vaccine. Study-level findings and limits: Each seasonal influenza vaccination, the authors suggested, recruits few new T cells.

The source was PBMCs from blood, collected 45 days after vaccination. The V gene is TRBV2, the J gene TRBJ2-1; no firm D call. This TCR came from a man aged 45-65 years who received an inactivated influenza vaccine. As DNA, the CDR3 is TGTGCCAGCATGGCGAGTAACAATGAGCAGTTCTTC. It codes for CASMASNNEQFF. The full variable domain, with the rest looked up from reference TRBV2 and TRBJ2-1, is EPEVTQTPSHQVTQMGQEVILRCVPISNHLYFYWYRQILGQKVEFLVSFYNNEISEKSEIFDDQFSVERPDGSNFTLKIRSTKLEDSAMYFCASMASNNEQFFGPGTRLTVL.